This is a list of T cell receptor beta chains from one sample in a study of OX40 agonist ivuxolimab in advanced cancers. The protocol was immunoSEQ multiplex PCR, while the TCRdb copy is restricted to in-frame clones and leaves out a portion. Here the sample spans about 79,000 clones, about 85% being singletons. The specimen was CD4+ or CD8+ T cells sorted from blood, collected in a trial of the OX40 agonist ivuxolimab. The receptor source for this set is an adult with an advanced solid tumor such as melanoma, head and neck, liver or kidney cancer. Both conserved end residues are part of each CDR3. The D gene is left open where the match is weak. Rows may omit the clone size; those that give it use once, few, many or a size class.

j_gene,abundance,v_gene,d_gene,CDR3aa,CDR3nt
TRBJ2-1,.,TRBV10-1,TRBD2,CASRGLAGEQFF,TGCGCCAGCAGGGGACTAGCGGGGGAGCAGTTCTTC
TRBJ1-5,.,TRBV4-2,TRBD1,CASSQTGTGGKGQPQHF,TGTGCCAGCAGCCAGACCGGGACAGGGGGCAAGGGTCAGCCCCAGCATTTT
TRBJ2-1,.,TRBV7-9,.,CASSTWDEQFF,TGTGCCAGCAGCACATGGGATGAGCAGTTCTTC
TRBJ1-4,.,TRBV7-2,.,CASSLGPPLGGEKLFF,TGTGCCAGCAGCTTAGGCCCTCCCCTCGGGGGGGAAAAACTGTTTTTT
TRBJ2-1,.,TRBV11-3,TRBD2,CASSLGAGEFNEQFF,TGTGCCAGCAGCTTAGGGGCGGGGGAGTTCAATGAGCAGTTCTTC
TRBJ2-6,.,TRBV12-2,.,CASRLQGSGANVLTF,TGTGCAAGTCGCTTACAGGGTTCTGGGGCCAACGTCCTGACTTTC
TRBJ2-1,.,TRBV2,.,CASLQRVPNNEQFF,TGTGCCAGCCTCCAGCGGGTCCCTAACAATGAGCAGTTCTTC
TRBJ2-5,.,TRBV15,.,CATSRGRVLGGTQYF,TGTGCCACCAGCAGAGGGAGGGTCCTCGGGGGGACCCAGTACTTC
TRBJ2-2,once,TRBV19,.,CASGDLAGELFF,TGTGCCAGTGGCGACCTGGCCGGGGAGCTGTTTTTT
TRBJ1-6,.,TRBV7-2,.,CASSLAQNSPLHF,TGTGCCAGCAGCTTAGCGCAGAATTCACCCCTCCACTTT
TRBJ2-2,.,TRBV11-2,.,CASSLTGRGTGELFF,TGTGCCAGCAGCTTAACAGGGAGGGGCACCGGGGAGCTGTTTTTT
TRBJ2-7,.,TRBV30,.,CAWSVMGAWEQYF,TGTGCCTGGAGTGTGATGGGGGCTTGGGAGCAGTACTTC
TRBJ1-1,few,TRBV9,TRBD1,CASSAEDRADTEAFF,TGTGCCAGCAGCGCCGAGGACAGGGCGGACACTGAAGCTTTCTTT
TRBJ2-7,.,TRBV7-9,TRBD2,CASSLLGGRGEQYF,TGTGCCAGCAGCTTATTAGGCGGGAGGGGCGAGCAGTACTTC
TRBJ2-3,.,TRBV11-2,.,CASSLDEEEGPHPDTQYF,TGTGCCAGCAGCTTAGATGAGGAGGAGGGGCCTCACCCAGATACGCAGTATTTT
TRBJ1-4,.,TRBV2,.,CASRGGKLFF,TGTGCCAGCAGGGGAGGAAAACTGTTTTTT
TRBJ2-5,.,TRBV7-9,.,CASSQMGEETQYF,TGTGCCAGCAGTCAGATGGGGGAAGAGACCCAGTACTTC
TRBJ2-1,.,TRBV7-9,.,CASSLGATFGEQFF,TGTGCCAGCAGCTTAGGGGCTACGTTTGGTGAGCAGTTCTTC
TRBJ2-7,.,TRBV19,.,CASSIAGSSYEQYF,TGTGCCAGTAGTATAGCAGGGAGCTCCTACGAGCAGTACTTC
TRBJ2-5,.,TRBV7-6,.,CASSLPDSTVAQYF,TGTGCCAGCAGCTTACCGGACAGCACAGTGGCCCAGTACTTC